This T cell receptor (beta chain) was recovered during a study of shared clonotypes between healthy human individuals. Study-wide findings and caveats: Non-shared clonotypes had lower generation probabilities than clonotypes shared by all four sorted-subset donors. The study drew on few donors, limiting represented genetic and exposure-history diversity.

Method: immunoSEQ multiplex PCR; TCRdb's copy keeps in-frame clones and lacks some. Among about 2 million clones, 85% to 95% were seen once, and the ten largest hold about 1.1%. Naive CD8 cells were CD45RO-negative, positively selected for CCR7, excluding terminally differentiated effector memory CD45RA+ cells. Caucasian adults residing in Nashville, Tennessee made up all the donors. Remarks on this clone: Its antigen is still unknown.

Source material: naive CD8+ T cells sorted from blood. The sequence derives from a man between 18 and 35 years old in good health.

This chain's CDR3 is CASSAPLAGLGPYNEQFF. CDR3 DNA: TGTGCCAGCAGCGCCCCACTAGCGGGTTTGGGGCCTTACAATGAGCAGTTCTTC. The chain employs TRBV7-8 and TRBJ2-1; 9 bases fit TRBD2. J gave up 4 bases and V 5 bases, and 15 bases lay outside the gene matches. Germline V gene sequence: CDR1 SGHVS, CDR2 FQNEAQ. CDR3 size: 18 residues.